This T cell receptor beta chain came from a study of T cell responses to AZD1222 COVID-19 vaccine. The CDR3 contains 13 residues. V was pared by 3 bases and J by 4 bases, with 10 bases between. Germline-derived CDR1 and CDR2 are SGHNT and YENEEA. Sequencing was performed with immunoSEQ multiplex PCR; in TCRdb, only in-frame clones are kept and a portion is missing. Here the sample spans about 160,000 clones, 80% to 95% being singletons. Concerning this clone itself: The antigen is undetermined.

Overall study results and limits: Baseline seropositivity occurred in only a handful of AZD1222 recipients.

This TCR came from an adult in good health. The gene calls are TRBV11-3 and TRBJ2-7; D is perhaps TRBD2 (5 bases). Sample: peripheral blood, taken on day 0 of AZD1222 vaccination. The CDR3 bases are TGTGCCAGCAGCTTGAGGGCCGAATACGAGCAGTACTTC. Protein: CASSLRAEYEQYF. Full variable domain (remainder filled in from reference TRBV11-3 and TRBJ2-7): EAGVVQSPRYKIIEKKQPVAFWCNPISGHNTLYWYLQNLGQGPELLIRYENEEAVDDSQLPKDRFSAERLKGVDSTLKIQPAELGDSAVYLCASSLRAEYEQYFGPGTRLTVT.